This TCR beta chain was recovered during a study of T cell repertoires in cytomegalovirus infection. From germline, CDR1 is LGHNT and CDR2 FRNRAP. V lost 2 bases, J lost 0 bases, and 3 bases stayed unmatched. The CDR3 loop spans 15 amino acids. TCRdb re-derived calls from the reads in MiXCR, one entry per CDR3 protein. This table has 640,000 or so distinct CDR3 sequences, around 32% appearing once. This clonotype was counted only a few times. No antigen is known for it. The rearrangement uses TRBV12-5 and TRBJ1-1, with 7 bases that match TRBD1. This TCR was recovered from a human donor in good health (CMV status not recorded). Some clones in this sample may be carry-over from other donors' samples. Source: cultured PBMCs, taken from culture after CMV antigen stimulation. Written as DNA, the CDR3 is TGTGCTAGTGGTTTGACCAGGGGGATGAACACTGAAGCTTTCTTT. Amino acid sequence: CASGLTRGMNTEAFF.